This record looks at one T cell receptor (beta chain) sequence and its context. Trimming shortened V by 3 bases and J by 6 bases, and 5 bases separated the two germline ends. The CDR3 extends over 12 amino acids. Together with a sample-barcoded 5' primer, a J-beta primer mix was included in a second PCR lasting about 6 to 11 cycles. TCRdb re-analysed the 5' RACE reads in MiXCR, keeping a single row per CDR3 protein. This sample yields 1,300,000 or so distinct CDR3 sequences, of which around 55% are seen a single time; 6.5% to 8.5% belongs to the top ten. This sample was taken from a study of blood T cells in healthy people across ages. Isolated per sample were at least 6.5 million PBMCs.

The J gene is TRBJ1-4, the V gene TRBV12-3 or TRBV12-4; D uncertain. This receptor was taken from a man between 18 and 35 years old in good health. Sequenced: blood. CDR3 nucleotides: TGTGCCAGCAGTTTTGGAGATGAAAAACTGTTTTTT. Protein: CASSFGDEKLFF.